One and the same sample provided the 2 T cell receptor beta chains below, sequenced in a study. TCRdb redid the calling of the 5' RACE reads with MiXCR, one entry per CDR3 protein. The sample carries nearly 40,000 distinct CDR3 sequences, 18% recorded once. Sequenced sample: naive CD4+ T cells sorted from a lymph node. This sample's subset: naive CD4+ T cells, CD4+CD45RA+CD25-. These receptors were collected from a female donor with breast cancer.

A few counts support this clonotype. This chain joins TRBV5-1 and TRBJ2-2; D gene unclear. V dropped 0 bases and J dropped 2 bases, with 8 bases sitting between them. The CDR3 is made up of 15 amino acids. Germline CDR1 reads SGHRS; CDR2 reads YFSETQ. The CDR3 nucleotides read TGCGCCAGCAGCTTGGAATCATTTAACACCGGGGAGCTGTTTTTT. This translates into CASSLESFNTGELFF.

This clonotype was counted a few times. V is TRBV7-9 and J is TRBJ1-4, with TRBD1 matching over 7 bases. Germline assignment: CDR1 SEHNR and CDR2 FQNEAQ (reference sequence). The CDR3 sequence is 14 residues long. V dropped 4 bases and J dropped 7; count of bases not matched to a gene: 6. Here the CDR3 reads CASSSRQGSEKLFF. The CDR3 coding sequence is TGTGCCAGCAGCTCCAGACAGGGAAGTGAAAAACTGTTTTTT.